Listed below are T cell receptor beta chains from one sample, sequenced in a study of response to subunit inactivated influenza vaccine. MiXCR, applied by TCRdb to the RT-PCR reads, yields one record per CDR3 protein. The sample lists more than 400,000 distinct CDR3 sequences, 10% to 11% seen once, with about an eighth in the top ten. The sequences come from PBMCs from blood, collected more than 35 days after vaccination. The receptors here all came from a man aged 45-65 years who received an inactivated influenza vaccine. Each CDR3 is given with its conserved first and last residue. D genes are given only for firm matches. Clone size is given for some rows only: seen once, a few or many times, or a class if the clone is expanded.

V	D	J	size	CDR3	DNA
TRBV11-1	TRBD2	TRBJ2-7	NA	CASSLGGMWGGMTYEQYF	TGTGCCAGCAGCTTAGGCGGTATGTGGGGAGGGATGACCTACGAGCAGTACTTC
TRBV7-9	NA	TRBJ2-3	many	CASRQGPTDTQYF	TGTGCCAGCAGACAGGGTCCCACAGATACGCAGTATTTT
TRBV20-1	NA	TRBJ1-4	NA	CSAREPGSNEKLFF	TGCAGTGCTAGAGAACCTGGCAGTAATGAAAAACTGTTTTTT
TRBV7-9	NA	TRBJ2-7	few	CATGLSSYEQYF	TGTGCCACCGGCCTGAGCTCCTACGAGCAGTACTTC
TRBV5-4	NA	TRBJ2-7	NA	CASRGGPRNEQYF	TGTGCCAGCAGGGGGGGGCCCCGGAACGAGCAGTACTTC
TRBV29-1	NA	TRBJ2-6	NA	CSVDSGANVLTF	TGCAGCGTTGACTCTGGGGCCAACGTCCTGACTTTC
TRBV15	TRBD1	TRBJ2-7	few	CATSTRQGLRYEQYF	TGTGCCACCAGCACCCGACAGGGTCTACGCTACGAGCAGTACTTC
TRBV3-1	TRBD2	TRBJ2-1	few	CASSQELREWPYNEQFF	TGTGCCAGCAGCCAAGAGTTGCGGGAGTGGCCCTACAATGAGCAGTTCTTC
TRBV25-1	NA	TRBJ1-1	few	CASSDLEEAFF	TGTGCCAGCAGTGATTTAGAAGAAGCTTTCTTT
TRBV3-1	NA	TRBJ1-2	few	CASGTNIGGYGYTF	TGTGCCAGCGGGACCAATATCGGAGGGTATGGCTACACCTTC
TRBV6-2/TRBV6-3	NA	TRBJ2-7	few	CASSYSIQQAIEQYF	TGTGCCAGCAGTTACTCGATACAGCAGGCAATCGAGCAGTACTTC
TRBV18	NA	TRBJ2-3	NA	CASSGPADTQYF	TGTGCCAGCTCCGGACCGGCAGATACGCAGTATTTT
TRBV29-1	NA	TRBJ2-5	many	CSAGGPGETQYF	TGCAGCGCCGGAGGGCCAGGCGAGACCCAGTACTTC
TRBV9	NA	TRBJ1-6	NA	CASSVGRVGNSPLHF	TGTGCCAGCAGCGTCGGCAGGGTTGGTAATTCACCCCTCCACTTT
TRBV20-1	NA	TRBJ2-1	NA	CTGRYNEQFF	TGCACCGGACGGTACAATGAGCAGTTCTTC
TRBV28	TRBD1	TRBJ2-7	once	CASSAAGQGPYEQYF	TGTGCCAGCAGCGCTGCTGGACAGGGACCCTACGAGCAGTACTTC
TRBV6-5	TRBD1	TRBJ1-5	many	CASSYWDSLEGNQPQHF	TGTGCCAGCAGTTACTGGGACAGCCTAGAGGGCAATCAGCCCCAGCATTTT
TRBV5-1	NA	TRBJ2-3	few	CASSLWSDTQYF	TGCGCCAGCAGCTTGTGGTCAGATACGCAGTATTTT
TRBV15	TRBD1	TRBJ2-1	few	CATSSDRDGNNEQFF	TGTGCCACCAGCAGCGACAGGGACGGGAACAATGAGCAGTTCTTC
TRBV7-2	NA	TRBJ2-7	many	CASKMDRLSYEQYF	TGTGCCAGCAAGATGGACAGACTGAGCTACGAGCAGTACTTC
TRBV7-2	NA	TRBJ2-7	many	CASSPSREYEQYF	TGTGCCAGCAGCCCAAGTCGAGAATACGAGCAGTACTTC
TRBV5-6	TRBD2	TRBJ2-1	many	CASSLAGVRGKNNEQFF	TGTGCCAGCAGCCTAGCGGGAGTGCGGGGAAAGAACAATGAGCAGTTCTTC
TRBV12-3/TRBV12-4	NA	TRBJ1-2	few	CASSARRDGYTF	TGTGCCAGCAGTGCCCGCCGTGACGGCTACACCTTC
TRBV29-1	TRBD2	TRBJ2-3	few	CSVGQRGPSDTQYF	TGCAGCGTTGGACAGCGGGGACCGTCGGATACGCAGTATTTT
TRBV4-3	NA	TRBJ2-1	few	CASSQDRGTSYYNEQFF	TGCGCCAGCAGCCAAGATAGGGGGACTTCCTACTACAATGAGCAGTTCTTC
TRBV24-1	NA	TRBJ2-7	NA	CATRGHDLDEQYF	TGTGCCACAAGGGGACACGACCTAGACGAGCAGTACTTC
TRBV20-1	TRBD1	TRBJ1-1	few	CSAFTGGGNTEAFF	TGCAGTGCTTTTACAGGGGGCGGGAACACTGAAGCTTTCTTT
TRBV6-5	TRBD2	TRBJ2-7	few	CASSYLAGANNEQYF	TGTGCCAGCAGTTACTTAGCGGGGGCTAATAACGAGCAGTACTTC
TRBV28	NA	TRBJ2-3	NA	CAAQRATDTQYF	TGTGCAGCCCAGCGAGCCACAGATACGCAGTATTTT
TRBV24-1	NA	TRBJ2-3	few	CATSDLPGAGAADTQYF	TGTGCCACCAGTGATTTGCCAGGGGCGGGAGCGGCAGATACGCAGTATTTT
TRBV12-3/TRBV12-4	NA	TRBJ2-7	few	CASSHIAPYEQYF	TGTGCCAGCAGTCACATAGCCCCTTACGAGCAGTACTTC
TRBV29-1	NA	TRBJ2-3	few	CSVLEWVGDTQYF	TGCAGCGTCCTGGAGTGGGTGGGAGATACGCAGTATTTT
TRBV6-2/TRBV6-3	NA	TRBJ1-2	few	CASSYPSGGLNYGYTF	TGTGCCAGCAGTTACCCATCGGGAGGGCTTAACTATGGCTACACCTTC
TRBV7-3	TRBD2	TRBJ2-1	many	CASGTGAGGKFF	TGTGCCAGTGGGACAGGAGCGGGAGGGAAGTTCTTC
TRBV20-1	TRBD1	TRBJ2-7	few	CSARDLRGLRLEQYF	TGCAGTGCTAGAGATCTTAGGGGGCTAAGGCTCGAGCAGTACTTC
TRBV4-3	TRBD1	TRBJ1-1	few	CASARDRNTEAFF	TGCGCCAGTGCCCGGGACAGGAACACTGAAGCTTTCTTT
TRBV28	TRBD2	TRBJ2-5	NA	CASSARTSGTWWETQYF	TGTGCCAGCAGTGCCCGGACTAGCGGGACATGGTGGGAGACCCAGTACTTC
TRBV28	NA	TRBJ2-5	NA	CASSGWGRGQETQYF	TGTGCCAGCAGTGGATGGGGGAGGGGGCAAGAGACCCAGTACTTC
TRBV7-2	TRBD2	TRBJ2-3	NA	CASRKGLAGGDTQYF	TGTGCCAGCAGAAAAGGACTAGCGGGAGGCGATACGCAGTATTTT
TRBV20-1	TRBD2	TRBJ2-2	many	CSAALAEPSGELFF	TGCAGTGCGGCCCTAGCGGAACCTTCCGGGGAGCTGTTTTTT
TRBV18	NA	TRBJ2-5	NA	CASSPRDSETQYF	TGTGCCAGCTCACCGAGGGATAGCGAGACCCAGTACTTC
TRBV29-1	NA	TRBJ2-1	NA	CSVLRDIYNEQFF	TGCAGCGTCCTACGGGACATATACAATGAGCAGTTCTTC
TRBV7-2	NA	TRBJ1-1	many	CASSLEGRNTEAFF	TGTGCCAGCAGCTTAGAGGGAAGGAACACTGAAGCTTTCTTT
TRBV7-9	NA	TRBJ2-2	many	CASSFVDGELFF	TGTGCCAGCAGCTTCGTGGACGGGGAGCTGTTTTTT
TRBV2	NA	TRBJ2-5	NA	CASNEGWGSGETQYF	TGTGCCAGCAACGAGGGGTGGGGGTCCGGCGAGACCCAGTACTTC
TRBV5-1	TRBD1	TRBJ2-5	many	CASSSGGQGYQETQYF	TGCGCCAGCAGCTCAGGGGGACAGGGGTACCAAGAGACCCAGTACTTC
TRBV28	NA	TRBJ2-7	many	CASGDYEQYF	TGTGCCAGCGGGGACTACGAGCAGTACTTC
TRBV12-3/TRBV12-4	TRBD1	TRBJ2-7	few	CASSHDRAPQYF	TGTGCCAGCAGTCACGACAGGGCCCCGCAGTACTTC
TRBV4-3	NA	TRBJ2-1	few	CASSQGPAVYNEQFF	TGCGCCAGCAGCCAAGGGCCGGCGGTATACAATGAGCAGTTCTTC
TRBV6-2/TRBV6-3	TRBD1	TRBJ1-2	NA	CASRATGVGYGYTF	TGTGCCAGCAGAGCAACAGGGGTTGGCTATGGCTACACCTTC
TRBV20-1	NA	TRBJ2-1	few	CSASPLRGYYNEQFF	TGCAGTGCTAGTCCCTTGAGGGGATATTACAATGAGCAGTTCTTC
TRBV3-1	TRBD2	TRBJ2-5	few	CASSQELGGRDQETQYF	TGTGCCAGCAGCCAAGAACTGGGCGGGAGGGACCAAGAGACCCAGTACTTC
TRBV5-1	NA	TRBJ1-1	many	CASSLKGGTEAFF	TGCGCCAGCAGCTTGAAGGGGGGAACTGAAGCTTTCTTT
TRBV4-2	NA	TRBJ2-3	NA	CASSQVDRLPDTQYF	TGTGCCAGCAGCCAAGTCGACAGGCTCCCAGATACGCAGTATTTT
TRBV7-2	TRBD2	TRBJ2-2	many	CASSLVGLAWNTGELFF	TGTGCCAGCAGCTTAGTGGGACTAGCCTGGAACACCGGGGAGCTGTTTTTT